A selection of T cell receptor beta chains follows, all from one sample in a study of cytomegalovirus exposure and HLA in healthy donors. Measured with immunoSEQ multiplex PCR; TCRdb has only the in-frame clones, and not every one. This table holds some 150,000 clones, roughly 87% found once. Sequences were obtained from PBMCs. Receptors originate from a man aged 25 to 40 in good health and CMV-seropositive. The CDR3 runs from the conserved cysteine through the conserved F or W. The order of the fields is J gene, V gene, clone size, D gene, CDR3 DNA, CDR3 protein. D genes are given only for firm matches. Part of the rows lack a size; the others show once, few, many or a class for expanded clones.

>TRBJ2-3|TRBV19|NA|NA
TGTGCCAGTACCCACCGGGCGGGGCAGGATACAGATACGCAGTATTTT
CASTHRAGQDTDTQYF
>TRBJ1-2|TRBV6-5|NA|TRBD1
TGTGCCAGCAGTCAAGGGACAGTCTATGGCTACACCTTC
CASSQGTVYGYTF
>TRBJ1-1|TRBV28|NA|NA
TGTGCCAGCAGTTTAATGGGGGGCACTGAAGCTTTCTTT
CASSLMGGTEAFF
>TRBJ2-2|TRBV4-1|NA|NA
TGCGCCAGCAGCCAAGAAGGGTTCAGGGTCACCGGGGAGCTGTTTTTT
CASSQEGFRVTGELFF
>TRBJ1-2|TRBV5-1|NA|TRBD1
TGCGCCAGCAGCTTGGCCGAGGGGGCCTATGGCTACACCTTC
CASSLAEGAYGYTF
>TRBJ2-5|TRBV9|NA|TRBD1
TGTGCCAGCAGCCCTACCGACAGGGGGGAGACCCAGTACTTC
CASSPTDRGETQYF
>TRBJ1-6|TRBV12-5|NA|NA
TGTGCTAGTGGTTTGGACAGACAGGCCCTCCACTTT
CASGLDRQALHF
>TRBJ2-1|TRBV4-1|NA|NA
TGCGCCAGCAGCATCCACAGGGACCTAGATGAGCAGTTCTTC
CASSIHRDLDEQFF
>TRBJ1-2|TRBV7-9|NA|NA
TGTTCCAGCAGCTCTCCAGGGGAGTTCACCTATGGCTACACCTTC
CSSSSPGEFTYGYTF
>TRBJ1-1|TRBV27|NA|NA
TGTGCCAGCAGTTTGAGACAGAACACTGAAGCTTTCTTT
CASSLRQNTEAFF
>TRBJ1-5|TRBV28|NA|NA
TGTGCCAGCAGTCCCCGCGGGGGAGGATATAGCAATCAGCCCCAGCATTTT
CASSPRGGGYSNQPQHF
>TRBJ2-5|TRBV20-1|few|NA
TGCAGTGCTAAGGGGGGGGAGACCCAGTACTTC
CSAKGGETQYF
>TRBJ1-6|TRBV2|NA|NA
TGTGCCAGCAGATATGGGCCCGGCGAACGGTCACCCCTCCACTTT
CASRYGPGERSPLHF
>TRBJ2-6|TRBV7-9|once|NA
TGTTCCAGTGGTGGGTTTACCGGGACACTCCAGTCTGGGGCCAACGTCCTGACTTTC
CSSGGFTGTLQSGANVLTF
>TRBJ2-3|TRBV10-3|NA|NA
TGTGCCATCAGTGAGGCGGGGAGCACAGATACGCAGTATTTT
CAISEAGSTDTQYF
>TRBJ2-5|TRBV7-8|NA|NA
TGTGCCAGCAGCCACAGGGTCGGAGAGACCCAGTACTTC
CASSHRVGETQYF
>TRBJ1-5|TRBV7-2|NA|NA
TGTGCCAGCAGCTTAGACCGGCTAGACAGTCAGCCCCAGCATTTT
CASSLDRLDSQPQHF
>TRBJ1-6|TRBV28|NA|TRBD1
TGTGCCAGCAGTTCCTTACCCCCGACAGGGCTGGCACCCCTCCACTTT
CASSSLPPTGLAPLHF
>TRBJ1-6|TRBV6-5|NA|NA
TGTGCCAGCAGTTACTCTGGAGAAGGTTCACCCCTCCACTTT
CASSYSGEGSPLHF
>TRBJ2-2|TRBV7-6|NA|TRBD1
TGTGCCAGCAGCCCACAGGGGGCCTTGGGGGAGCTGTTTTTT
CASSPQGALGELFF
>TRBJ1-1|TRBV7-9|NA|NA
TGTTCCAGCAGCTTAGCGCAAAGGGGCGAAGCTTTCTTT
CSSSLAQRGEAFF
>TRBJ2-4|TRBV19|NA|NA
TGTGCCAGTAGTCTCGATACAGGGAGCCAAAACATTCAGTACTTC
CASSLDTGSQNIQYF
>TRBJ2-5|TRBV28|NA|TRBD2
TGTGCCAGCAGTCTTAGTGGGACTAGCGGGAGGGCCGAAGAGACCCAGTACTTC
CASSLSGTSGRAEETQYF
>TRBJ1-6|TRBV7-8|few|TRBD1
TGTGCCAGCAGCTTAGAAGGCAGGGGGAAGTCCTATAATTCACCCCTCCACTTT
CASSLEGRGKSYNSPLHF
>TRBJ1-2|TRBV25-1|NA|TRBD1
TGTGCCAGCAGTGGACAGGGTACAGACTATGGCTACACCTTC
CASSGQGTDYGYTF
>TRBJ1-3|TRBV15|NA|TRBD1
TGTGCCACCAGGCCAACAGGGGGAGGAAACACCATATATTTT
CATRPTGGGNTIYF
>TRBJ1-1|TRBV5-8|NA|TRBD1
TGTGCCAGTATCCCCGGGACAGGGGTCTCGGACACTGAAGCTTTCTTT
CASIPGTGVSDTEAFF
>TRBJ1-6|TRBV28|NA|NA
TGTGCCAGCAGTTTTCCGCCGGACAGCAATAATTCACCCCTCCACTTT
CASSFPPDSNNSPLHF
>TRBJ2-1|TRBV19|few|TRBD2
TGTGCCAGTAGTATCCCGACTAGCGGGGAGAGGTACAATGAGCAGTTCTTC
CASSIPTSGERYNEQFF
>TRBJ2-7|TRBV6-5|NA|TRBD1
TGTGCCAGCAGATATAGGGACAGGGGCGAATACGAGCAGTACTTC
CASRYRDRGEYEQYF
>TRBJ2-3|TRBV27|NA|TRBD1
TGTGCCAGCAGTTTACGGGACAGGGGAGATACGCAGTATTTT
CASSLRDRGDTQYF
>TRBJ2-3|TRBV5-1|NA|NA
TGCGCCAGCAGCTTGGTTCCTAGCGACACAGATACGCAGTATTTT
CASSLVPSDTDTQYF
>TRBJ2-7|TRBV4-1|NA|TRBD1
TGCGCCAGCAGCCAAGTCCTCGCCGGGACAGCAATCTACGAGCAGTACTTC
CASSQVLAGTAIYEQYF
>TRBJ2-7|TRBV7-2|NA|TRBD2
TGTGCCAGCAGCTTAGTAAGCGGGGGGATCAACGAGCAGTACTTC
CASSLVSGGINEQYF
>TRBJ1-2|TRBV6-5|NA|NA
TGTGCCAGCAGGAGGTCCATAAGAAACTATGGCTACACCTTC
CASRRSIRNYGYTF
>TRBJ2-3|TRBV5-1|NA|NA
TGCGCCAGCAGCTTCGGCGGGAACACAGATACGCAGTATTTT
CASSFGGNTDTQYF
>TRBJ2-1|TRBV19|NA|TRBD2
TGTGCCAGTAGTCTTGAGCGGGGGGGCCGTAATGAGCAGTTCTTC
CASSLERGGRNEQFF
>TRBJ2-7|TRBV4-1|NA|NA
TGCGCCAGCAGCCAAGATCGAGGAGGCTCAGCCTACGAGCAGTACTTC
CASSQDRGGSAYEQYF
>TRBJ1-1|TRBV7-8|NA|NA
TGTGCCAGCAGCTTATTGAGGGAGTCCACTGAAGCTTTCTTT
CASSLLRESTEAFF
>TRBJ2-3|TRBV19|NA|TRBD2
TGTGCCAGTAGTAGTCGGAGACTAGCAGCAGATACGCAGTATTTT
CASSSRRLAADTQYF
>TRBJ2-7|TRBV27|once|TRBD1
TGTGCCAGCAGTTTAGCACAGGGGGTGGTATACGAGCAGTACTTC
CASSLAQGVVYEQYF
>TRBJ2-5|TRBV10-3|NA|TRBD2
TGTGCCATCAGTGAAGGACTAGCGGGGGACCAAGAGACCCAGTACTTC
CAISEGLAGDQETQYF
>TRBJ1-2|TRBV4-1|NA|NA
TGCGCCAGCAGCTGGCCGGGGGTCGGCTATGGCTACACCTTC
CASSWPGVGYGYTF
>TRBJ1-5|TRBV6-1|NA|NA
TGTGCCAGCAGTGAATGGGGGGATCAGCCCCAGCATTTT
CASSEWGDQPQHF
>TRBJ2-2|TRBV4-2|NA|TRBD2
TGTGCCAGCAGCCATGGGACTAGCGGGGGAGACACCGGGGAGCTGTTTTTT
CASSHGTSGGDTGELFF
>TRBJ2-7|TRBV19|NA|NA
TGTGCCAGTAGTCGGGACTCGACCAACAAGCAGTACTTC
CASSRDSTNKQYF
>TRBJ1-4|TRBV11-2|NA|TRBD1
TGTGCCAGCAGCAACCGAGGGGGCCTGTTTTTT
CASSNRGGLFF
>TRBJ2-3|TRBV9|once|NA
TGTGCCAGCAGCGTAGTTTCAGGGGCCCGCACAGATACGCAGTATTTT
CASSVVSGARTDTQYF
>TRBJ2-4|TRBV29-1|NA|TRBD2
TGCAGCGTTGTAGGCGGGGGGAACAGTCAGTACTTC
CSVVGGGNSQYF
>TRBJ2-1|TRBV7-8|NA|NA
TGTGCCAGCAGCTTATGGTCTAGCGCTGACAATGAGCAGTTCTTC
CASSLWSSADNEQFF
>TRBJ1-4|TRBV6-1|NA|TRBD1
TGTGCCAGCAGTGAACGAGGACAGGGGGATCTCAGGGGTGAGAGACTGTTTTTT
CASSERGQGDLRGERLFF
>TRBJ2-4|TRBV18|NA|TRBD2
TGTGCCAGCTCACCGGGGGAGAGACTAGCGGCCAAAAACATTCAGTACTTC
CASSPGERLAAKNIQYF
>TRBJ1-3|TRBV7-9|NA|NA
TGTGCCAGCAGCCAACCCCCAGGGAACACCATATATTTT
CASSQPPGNTIYF
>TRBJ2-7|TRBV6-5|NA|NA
TGTGCCAGCAGTGAAAGTGCGACAGGCTACGAGCAGTACTTC
CASSESATGYEQYF
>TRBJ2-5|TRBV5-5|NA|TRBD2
TGTGCCAGCAGCCTACTCCCACTCACTAGCGTTCAAGAGACCCAGTACTTC
CASSLLPLTSVQETQYF
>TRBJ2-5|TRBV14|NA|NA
TGTGCCAGCATAACAGGTCAAGAGACCCAGTACTTC
CASITGQETQYF
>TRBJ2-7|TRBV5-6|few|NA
TGTGCCAGCAGCTTGCAAGGACTTTTCTCCTACGAGCAGTACTTC
CASSLQGLFSYEQYF
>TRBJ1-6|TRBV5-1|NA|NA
TGCGCCAGCAGCTTGAACGGGGATTCACCCCTCCACTTT
CASSLNGDSPLHF
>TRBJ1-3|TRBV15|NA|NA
TGTGCCACCAGCCCTAGTTTATTTACTGGAAACACCATATATTTT
CATSPSLFTGNTIYF
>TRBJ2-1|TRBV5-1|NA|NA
TGCGCCAGCAGCTTGGGAGTTCCGGACAGAACATATTATGAGCAGTTCTTC
CASSLGVPDRTYYEQFF